The next 30 T cell receptor beta chains were all read from a single sample in a study of blood T cell repertoires in COVID-19. Clones were read by immunoSEQ multiplex PCR, and TCRdb kept only the in-frame ones, dropping some. The sample lists under 300,000 clones; around 81% were seen once. Sequenced material: peripheral blood. These receptors came from a woman aged 55-70 years with active or convalescent COVID-19.

For this clone: Other DNA sequences of this sample code for an identical CDR3. The J gene is TRBJ2-7, the V gene TRBV19; 11 bases match TRBD1. This CDR3 comprises 15 residues. Germline CDR1 reads LNHDA; CDR2 reads SQIVND (reference sequence). Germline trimming cut 6 bases from V and 0 bases from J; bases unmatched to any gene: 4. The CDR3 DNA is TGTGCCAGTAGCCCGGGGACAGGGGGCTCCTACGAGCAGTACTTC. The encoded protein is CASSPGTGGSYEQYF.

V usage is TRBV3-1 (or the pseudogene TRBV3-2) and J usage is TRBJ2-1; a weak D match, TRBD2 (6 bases). The germline V gene has CDR1 LGHDT and CDR2 YNNKEL (reference sequence). Deletions cut 3 bases from V and 5 bases from J, with 14 bases between. This CDR3 spans 15 amino acids. The chain's CDR3 is CASSQTTGTHNEQFF. The CDR3 nucleotides read TGTGCCAGCAGCCAGACGACCGGGACTCACAATGAGCAGTTCTTC.

The CDR3 DNA reads as TGTGCCAGCACGGGCGAACAGCCAAACTATGGCTACACCTTC. This encodes CASTGEQPNYGYTF. The gene calls are TRBV4-2 and TRBJ1-2, with D unresolved. Trimming cost V 7 bases and J 2 bases, with 14 bases left between them. Germline values: CDR1 LGHNA, CDR2 YNFKEQ. The CDR3 is 14 amino acids.

In regard to this clone: An end of the junction differs from the germline gene, which may be a read error. This chain links TRBV2 with TRBJ1-5; D is perhaps TRBD1 (5 bases). The CDR3 is 15 amino acids. CDR1 is SNHLY and CDR2 is FYNNEI in the germline V gene. The CDR3 nucleotides read TGTGCCAGCAGGGAAGGGGCGGGTAGCAATCAGCCCCAGCATTTT. Translating gives CASREGAGSNQPQHF.

The V and J genes are TRBV7-3 and TRBJ2-1, with 8 bases aligning to TRBD2. Trimming took 4 bases from V and 5 from J; bases not matched to a gene: 7. This CDR3 has 15 residues. Germline CDR1 SGHTA, CDR2 FQGTGA. The CDR3 DNA reads as TGTGCCAGCAGCTCTCCGGGACTAGGGCACAATGAGCAGTTCTTC. This sequence encodes CASSSPGLGHNEQFF. Full variable domain (missing parts from reference TRBV7-3 and TRBJ2-1): GAGVSQTPSNKVTEKGKYVELRCDPISGHTALYWYRQSLGQGPEFLIYFQGTGAADDSGLPNDRFFAVRPEGSVSTLKIQRTERGDSAVYLCASSSPGLGHNEQFFGPGTRLTVL.

The chain couples TRBV4-1 to TRBJ2-7; TRBD1 agrees at 8 bases. V was pared by 4 bases and J by 0 bases, with 5 bases of the junction left unmatched. CDR3 length equals 15 residues. Germline V gene lookup returns CDR1 MGHRA and CDR2 YSYEKL. CDR3: CASSLGTGLSYEQYF. The CDR3 nucleotides read TGCGCCAGCAGCCTCGGGACAGGCCTCTCCTACGAGCAGTACTTC.

This chain joins TRBV6-1 and TRBJ1-1; a weak D match, TRBD1 (6 bases). The germline V gene has CDR1 MNHNS and CDR2 SASEGT. V was clipped by 2 bases and J by 1 base, with 17 bases between them. CDR3 length: 17 amino acids. CDR3 sequence reads: CASSETPPGGANTEAFF. The CDR3 DNA reads as TGTGCCAGCAGTGAAACCCCGCCGGGGGGGGCGAACACTGAAGCTTTCTTT.

The rearrangement links TRBV15 to TRBJ1-3, with TRBD1 as a possible D gene (5 bases). The CDR3 spans 16 residues. Trimming took 4 bases from V and 0 from J, leaving 13 bases between them. Germline-derived CDR1 and CDR2 are LNHNV and YYDKDF (reference sequence). DNA of the CDR3: TGTGCCACCAGCACCTTGACAGTGGCCTCTGGAAACACCATATATTTT. Residues: CATSTLTVASGNTIYF.

This rearrangement joins TRBV7-9 to TRBJ2-5; D call uncertain. There are 14 residues in the CDR3. The germline CDR1 and CDR2 sequences are SEHNR and FQNEAQ (reference sequence). The V and J ends lost 0 bases and 0 bases respectively, with 5 bases between them. CDR3 residues: CASSLAGNQETQYF. The CDR3 DNA follows: TGTGCCAGCAGCTTAGCGGGCAACCAAGAGACCCAGTACTTC.

This chain uses TRBV29-1 with TRBJ1-2, with a tentative D call TRBD1 (5 bases). Per the germline V gene, CDR1 is SQVTM and CDR2 is ANQGSEA. V was pared by 2 bases and J by 5 bases, with 15 bases between. The CDR3 has 14 amino acids. The chain's CDR3 is CSVELESRAYGYTF. The CDR3 region has the DNA TGCAGCGTTGAATTGGAGTCCAGGGCGTATGGCTACACCTTC.

V usage is TRBV21-1 and J usage is TRBJ1-1; the table's D gene call, TRBD1, was not cross checked with the DNA. TRBV21-1 is given as a pseudogene. The CDR3 extends over 15 amino acids. CDR3 protein: CASSTPGQRDTEAFF. CDR3 DNA: TGTGCCAGCAGCACTCCCGGACAGAGGGACACTGAAGCTTTCTTT.

The genes are TRBV9 and TRBJ2-1, with 7 positions matching TRBD2. The CDR3 is 17 amino acids. Germline CDR1 reads SGDLS; CDR2 reads YYNGEE. The ends lost 3 bases at V and 0 bases at J; junction bases unmatched: 9. The CDR3 spells CASSAGGAPSSYNEQFF. The DNA of the CDR3 is TGTGCCAGCAGCGCGGGGGGAGCGCCCAGCTCCTACAATGAGCAGTTCTTC.

The gene calls are TRBV6-1 and TRBJ1-5; tentatively, D is TRBD1 (5 bases). The CDR3 contains 14 residues. Germline loops: CDR1 MNHNS, CDR2 SASEGT. The V gene lost 3 bases and the J gene lost 1 base, with 7 bases spanning the gap. The CDR3 sequence: CASSDGGSNQPQHF. CDR3 nucleotide sequence: TGTGCCAGCAGTGACGGGGGGAGCAATCAGCCCCAGCATTTT.

This clone was observed once. The chain has TRBV9 and TRBJ2-3; 8 nucleotides agree with TRBD2. After removal of 0 bases from V and 7 bases from J, the junction contained 10 bases not matched to a gene. This CDR3 contains 16 residues. From germline, CDR1 is SGDLS and CDR2 YYNGEE. CDR3 bases: TGTGCCAGCAGCGTAGCTTCGGCGGGGGGCATATATACGCAGTATTTT. This translates into CASSVASAGGIYTQYF.

This chain uses TRBV5-6 with TRBJ2-7; 9 nucleotides line up with TRBD1. The CDR3 contains 19 residues. Per the germline V gene, CDR1 is SGHDT and CDR2 is YYEEEE. V lost 1 base, J lost 4 bases, and 18 bases stayed unmatched. The CDR3 here is CASSLTGTGPSKGAYEQYF. The CDR3 region has the DNA TGTGCCAGCAGCTTGACCGGGACAGGGCCAAGTAAAGGGGCTTACGAGCAGTACTTC.

This sequence joins TRBV2 and TRBJ2-7; D is uncertain. The V gene's germline CDR1 is SNHLY and CDR2 FYNNEI. The CDR3 totals 13 residues. Trimming took off 2 bases at V and 5 bases at J, with 10 bases between the two ends. In DNA form, the CDR3 reads TGTGCCAGCAGTGAAATCGTTCGGGACGAGCAGTACTTC. Residues: CASSEIVRDEQYF. Combining the CDR3 with reference TRBV2 and TRBJ2-7 gives the whole variable domain EPEVTQTPSHQVTQMGQEVILRCVPISNHLYFYWYRQILGQKVEFLVSFYNNEISEKSEIFDDQFSVERPDGSNFTLKIRSTKLEDSAMYFCASSEIVRDEQYFGPGTRLTVT.

The chain carries TRBV27 and TRBJ2-1, with D perhaps matching TRBD2 (5 bases). Germline V gene data show CDR1 as MNHEY and CDR2 as SMNVEV (reference sequence). Trimming shortened V by 3 bases and J by 9 bases, and 15 bases separated the two germline ends. This CDR3 spans 14 amino acids. The DNA for the CDR3 is TGTGCCAGCAGTTTCGCCACCAGTACTAGTGAGCAGTTCTTC. Encoded protein: CASSFATSTSEQFF.

The V and J genes are TRBV10-3 and TRBJ2-3, with D maybe TRBD2 (6 bases). The germline gives CDR1 ENHRY, CDR2 SYGVKD. The CDR3 spans 14 residues. V lost 11 bases and J 2 bases, leaving 17 bases between the germline ends. The CDR3 spells CAGGTSTPTDTQYF. The CDR3 DNA sequence: TGTGCCGGCGGGACTTCTACACCCACAGATACGCAGTATTTT.

The V call is TRBV7-8, the J call TRBJ2-2; TRBD2 matches at 7 bases. CDR3 length: 13 amino acids. The V and J ends lost 8 bases and 7 bases, in that order; junction bases with no gene match: 7. The germline V gene has CDR1 SGHVS and CDR2 FQNEAQ. The CDR3 DNA sequence: TGTGCCAGCGGGGGGAGGGTTTACGGGGAGCTGTTTTTT. It is translated as CASGGRVYGELFF. Using reference TRBV7-8 and TRBJ2-2 for the parts outside the CDR3, the full variable domain is GAGVSQSPRYKVAKRGQDVALRCDPISGHVSLFWYQQALGQGPEFLTYFQNEAQLDKSGLPSDRFFAERPEGSVSTLKIQRTQQEDSAVYLCASGGRVYGELFFGEGSRLTVL.

The rearrangement joins TRBV2 to TRBJ1-2; no clear D. The germline V gene encodes CDR1 SNHLY and CDR2 FYNNEI. The V end was cut by 5 bases, the J end by 0 bases, with 10 bases between. The CDR3 totals 14 residues. The CDR3 region is CASSPRWANYGYTF. The CDR3 DNA sequence: TGTGCCAGCAGTCCTAGATGGGCTAACTATGGCTACACCTTC.

The CDR3 sequence is CASSRGLAGWQDTQYF. As DNA, the CDR3 is TGCGCCAGCAGCCGTGGACTAGCGGGGTGGCAGGATACGCAGTATTTT. The V gene is TRBV4-3, the J gene TRBJ2-3; TRBD2 matches at 12 bases. This CDR3 region has 16 residues. Germline loops: CDR1 LGHNA, CDR2 YSLEER. V shed 4 bases and J 6 bases; nucleotides not matched to a gene: 8.

The gene calls are TRBV10-2 and TRBJ2-5; TRBD2 aligns across 9 bases. CDR3 size: 15 residues. V lost 2 bases to trimming and J lost 5 bases; unmatched junction nucleotides: 6. Germline assignment: CDR1 WSHSY and CDR2 SAAADI. CDR3 sequence (DNA): TGCGCCAGCAGTGAGAGCGGGGGGCCTTGGGAGACCCAGTACTTC. Translating gives CASSESGGPWETQYF.

V is TRBV7-9 and J is TRBJ2-1; tentatively, D is TRBD1 (6 bases). Trimming took 7 bases from V and 8 from J, leaving 9 bases between them. In germline, CDR1 is SEHNR, CDR2 FQNEAQ (reference sequence). The length of the CDR3 is 11 residues. CDR3 residues: CASTRQDEQFF. CDR3 in DNA: TGTGCCAGCACCCGACAGGATGAGCAGTTCTTC.

The table lists this clone with a few counts. The chain recombines TRBV15 with TRBJ2-3, with D possibly TRBD2 on 5 matching bases. Trimming removed 0 bases from V and 6 bases from J, with 10 bases in between. Germline lookup yields CDR1 LNHNV and CDR2 YYDKDF (reference sequence). This CDR3 is 14 amino acids long. CDR3 bases: TGTGCCACCAGCAGAGATCGAGGACTGGATACGCAGTATTTT. Its protein is CATSRDRGLDTQYF.

The V gene is TRBV25-1, the J gene TRBJ1-6, with TRBD1 identical over 12 bases. V dropped 5 bases and J dropped 11; count of bases not matched to a gene: 13. The CDR3 extends over 17 amino acids. Germline V gene data show CDR1 as MGHDK and CDR2 as SYGVNS. CDR3 region: CASSSPGTGGVAAPLHF. The CDR3 DNA is TGTGCCAGCAGTTCGCCCGGGACAGGGGGCGTCGCGGCACCCCTCCACTTT.

The V call is TRBV4-1, the J call TRBJ2-7; 8 bases agree with TRBD1. V gave up 4 bases and J gave up 0 bases; unmatched junction bases: 8. The CDR3 loop spans 16 amino acids. The germline gives CDR1 MGHRA, CDR2 YSYEKL. In DNA form, the CDR3 reads TGCGCCAGCAGCCGCTATACAGGGGGGTACTCCTACGAGCAGTACTTC. As protein: CASSRYTGGYSYEQYF.

V usage is TRBV5-1 and J usage is TRBJ1-1; D possibly corresponds to TRBD1 (6 bases). Trimming shortened V by 6 bases and J by 5 bases, and 20 bases separated the two germline ends. This CDR3 spans 15 amino acids. From germline, CDR1 is SGHRS and CDR2 YFSETQ. The CDR3 DNA follows: TGCGCCAGCACCAAGATAGAACAGGGCGGAACTGAAGCTTTCTTT. This sequence encodes CASTKIEQGGTEAFF.

The chain recombines TRBV6-2 or TRBV6-3 with TRBJ1-5, with 7 bases that match TRBD1. The junction had 6 bases not matched to a gene; V was cut back by 6 bases and J by 4 bases. The CDR3 consists of 14 residues. Germline V gene sequence: CDR1 MNHEY, CDR2 SVGEGT. The CDR3 sequence is CASSKGARNQPQHF. CDR3 DNA: TGTGCCAGCAGCAAGGGGGCGCGGAATCAGCCCCAGCATTTT.

V is TRBV29-1 and J is TRBJ1-2; 9 nucleotides line up with TRBD1. Germline V lookup: CDR1 SQVTM, CDR2 ANQGSEA. This CDR3 is 14 amino acids long. Trimming at V came to 4 bases and at J to 7 bases, leaving 10 bases not matched to a gene. CDR3 sequence (DNA): TGCAGCGTTGCCCGATCGGACAGGGGTGGTGGCTACACCTTC. Protein sequence: CSVARSDRGGGYTF.

This clone was recorded once. The chain employs TRBV25-1 and TRBJ1-2; maybe TRBD1 (5 bases). V lost 1 base and J lost 8, with 14 bases in between. Per germline, CDR1 MGHDK and CDR2 SYGVNS. This CDR3 comprises 14 residues. DNA for the CDR3: TGTGCCAGCAGTGAATCTTCCCCAGGGTGGGGCTACACCTTC. Translation gives CASSESSPGWGYTF.